This T cell receptor beta chain comes out of a study of response to subunit inactivated influenza vaccine. Study findings and constraints: The study's authors posited that every seasonal influenza vaccination enlists few new T cells.

Via MiXCR, TCRdb re-called the RT-PCR reads, giving one row per CDR3 protein. The data contain about half a million distinct CDR3 sequences, 10% to 11% of them seen just once; the ten biggest clones take up roughly 12%. The ends lost 5 bases at V and 7 bases at J; junction bases unmatched: 10. Looked up from germline, CDR1 is MDHEN and CDR2 is SYDVKM. The CDR3 extends over 14 amino acids. As to this clonotype: Its antigen is as yet unknown.

This receptor was obtained from a man aged 50-59 years who received an inactivated influenza vaccine. Sequencing was performed on PBMCs from blood, taken more than 35 days after vaccination. This chain connects TRBV28 to TRBJ2-7; TRBD1 matches 8 bases. The CDR3 DNA follows: TGTGCCAGCAGTCCGACAGGGGAGGCGAGGGAGCAGTACTTC. It specifies CASSPTGEAREQYF.